The sequence of this T cell receptor (beta chain) was determined in a study of blood T cell repertoires in COVID-19. On the study more broadly: Samples came from the United States, Italy and Spain, spanning acute and convalescent COVID-19.

Germline V gene lookup returns CDR1 LGHNA and CDR2 YSLEER. The V and J ends lost 3 bases and 4 bases, in that order; junction bases with no gene match: 9. The CDR3 totals 17 residues. Assay used: immunoSEQ multiplex PCR; TCRdb lists only in-frame clones, some missing. The table includes some 200,000 clones, about nine tenths detected once. This clonotype was sampled from a man aged 18 to 29 with acute COVID-19. The sequenced sample consisted of PBMCs or T cells enriched from blood (not recorded which). The chain joins TRBV4-3 to TRBJ2-1; 10 nucleotides align to TRBD2. DNA for the CDR3: TGCGCCAGCAGCCAGCTATCCGGGACTAGCGAGTACAATGAGCAGTTCTTC. Amino acid sequence: CASSQLSGTSEYNEQFF.